This TCR beta chain was recovered during a study of cytomegalovirus exposure and HLA in healthy donors. The data were produced by immunoSEQ multiplex PCR, yet TCRdb's version contains in-frame clones alone and is incomplete. The sample contains some 330,000 clones, roughly 88% of which appear only once. Study results and caveats: The study recorded about 160 TCR beta chains that were cytomegalovirus-associated. Many donors shared some public TCRs, even though most TCR sequences were rare.

Of note for this clone: The antigen remains undetermined.

The CDR3 is 15 residues long. The V end lost 6 bases, the J end lost 5 bases, and 17 bases lay between the germline ends. Germline V gene data show CDR1 as MNHNS and CDR2 as SASEGT. The source material was PBMCs. This receptor was identified in a woman younger than 30 in good health and CMV-seronegative. The rearrangement links TRBV6-1 to TRBJ1-5; D is uncertain. The CDR3 protein is CASSRTHAGDQPQHF. CDR3 nucleotide sequence: TGTGCCAGCAGCCGAACCCACGCAGGCGATCAGCCCCAGCATTTT.